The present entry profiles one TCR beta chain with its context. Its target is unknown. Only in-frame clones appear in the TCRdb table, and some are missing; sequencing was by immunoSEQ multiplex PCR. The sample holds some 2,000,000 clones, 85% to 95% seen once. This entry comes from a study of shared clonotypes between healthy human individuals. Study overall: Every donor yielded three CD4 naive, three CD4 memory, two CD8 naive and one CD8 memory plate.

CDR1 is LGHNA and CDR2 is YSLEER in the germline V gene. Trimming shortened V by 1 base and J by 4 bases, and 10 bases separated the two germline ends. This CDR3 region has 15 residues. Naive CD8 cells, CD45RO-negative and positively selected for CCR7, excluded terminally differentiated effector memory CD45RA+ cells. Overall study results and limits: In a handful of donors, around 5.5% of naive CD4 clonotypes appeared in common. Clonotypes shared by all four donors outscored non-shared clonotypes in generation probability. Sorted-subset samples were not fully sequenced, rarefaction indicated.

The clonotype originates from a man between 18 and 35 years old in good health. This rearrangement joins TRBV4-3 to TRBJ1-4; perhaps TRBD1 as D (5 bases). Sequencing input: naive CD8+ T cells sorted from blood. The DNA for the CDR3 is TGCGCCAGCAGCCAAGGCGAGGGGCTTAATGAAAAACTGTTTTTT. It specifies CASSQGEGLNEKLFF.